These 19 T cell receptor beta chains came from one sample sequenced in a study of blood T cell repertoires in COVID-19 (TCRdb year 2020). The library was prepared using the immunoSEQ multiplex PCR assay. This is the immuneACCESS table as TCRdb keeps it, with only in-frame sequences that have V and J called. A part of the clones is gone; compared with another copy, unresolved V genes explain less than half, and the rest is unexplained. The sample yields under 350,000 clones; 86% were counted once. The top ten constitute about 4.1% of the sample. The sequenced sample consisted of PBMCs or T cells enriched from blood (not recorded which). These receptors all come from a man aged 25 to 40 who had recovered from COVID-19.

The rearrangement uses TRBV29-1 and TRBJ2-2; 10 bases align to TRBD1. From germline, CDR1 is SQVTM and CDR2 ANQGSEA. CDR3 size: 13 residues. J gave up 4 bases and V 6 bases, and 2 bases lay outside the gene matches. CDR3 bases: TGCAGCGTCTGGACAGGGGGCACCGGGGAGCTGTTTTTT. Protein product: CSVWTGGTGELFF.

The chain employs TRBV15 and TRBJ1-2, with TRBD1 as a possible D gene (6 bases). The CDR3 totals 15 residues. V was pared by 1 base and J by 4 bases, with 13 bases between. CDR1 LNHNV and CDR2 YYDKDF come from the germline V gene (reference sequence). The CDR3 nucleotides are TGTGCCACCAGCAGAGTTACAGGGAGGGGCTATGGCTACACCTTC. It translates to CATSRVTGRGYGYTF.

This rearrangement joins TRBV4-1 to TRBJ1-6; D is unresolved. Trimming removed 0 bases from V and 9 bases from J, with 12 bases in between. Germline values: CDR1 MGHRA, CDR2 YSYEKL. The CDR3 length is 15 residues. The DNA for the CDR3 is TGCGCCAGCAGCCAAGATAGGCATCCGGGTTCACCCCTCCACTTT. Protein sequence: CASSQDRHPGSPLHF.

This clone was detected a few times. This chain links TRBV4-1 with TRBJ1-5, with D possibly matching TRBD1 (5 bases). V lost 0 bases and J lost 6, with 12 bases in between. CDR3 length equals 15 residues. Germline V gene data show CDR1 as MGHRA and CDR2 as YSYEKL. CDR3 protein: CASSQEGRVGQPQHF. The CDR3 bases are TGCGCCAGCAGCCAAGAGGGCAGGGTGGGTCAGCCCCAGCATTTT.

This clone was recorded once. The gene calls are TRBV10-2 and TRBJ2-2; perhaps TRBD1 as D (5 bases). CDR1 WSHSY and CDR2 SAAADI come from the germline V gene. V lost 3 bases and J lost 7, with 9 bases in between. CDR3 length: 13 amino acids. In DNA, the CDR3 is TGCGCCAGCAGTGAACAGGCCGGCGGGGAGCTGTTTTTT. It specifies CASSEQAGGELFF.

The chain employs TRBV7-9 and TRBJ2-1; 13 nucleotides line up with TRBD2. This CDR3 is 18 amino acids long. Looked up from germline, CDR1 is SEHNR and CDR2 is FQNEAQ (reference sequence). Trimming took 0 bases from V and 6 from J; bases not matched to a gene: 8. The CDR3 protein is CASSLAVPTSGGVNEQFF. CDR3 coding DNA: TGTGCCAGCAGCTTAGCGGTACCAACTAGCGGGGGGGTCAATGAGCAGTTCTTC.

This sequence joins TRBV7-9 and TRBJ2-3; 8 bases are a match to TRBD2. V gave up 6 bases and J gave up 2 bases; unmatched junction bases: 10. Germline CDR1 is SEHNR and CDR2 is FQNEAQ (reference sequence). The CDR3 is 16 amino acids. The chain's CDR3 is CASRLFPGLDTDTQYF. In DNA form, the CDR3 reads TGTGCCAGCAGACTATTCCCGGGACTAGACACAGATACGCAGTATTTT. Drawing the rest from reference TRBV7-9 and TRBJ2-3, the complete variable domain is DTGVSQNPRHKITKRGQNVTFRCDPISEHNRLYWYRQTLGQGPEFLTYFQNEAQLEKSRLLSDRFSAERPKGSFSTLEIQRTEQGDSAMYLCASRLFPGLDTDTQYFGPGTRLTVL.

The chain couples TRBV3-1 (or the pseudogene TRBV3-2) to TRBJ2-5, with D perhaps TRBD2 (5 bases). V was pared by 0 bases and J by 2 bases, with 25 bases between. Germline values: CDR1 LGHDT, CDR2 YNNKEL (reference sequence). The CDR3 runs to 20 residues. The chain's CDR3 is CASSQEVAWERITEQETQYF. The CDR3 nucleotides read TGTGCCAGCAGCCAAGAGGTAGCGTGGGAAAGAATAACTGAACAAGAGACCCAGTACTTC.

This chain connects TRBV24-1 to TRBJ2-2; 9 positions match TRBD2. This CDR3 has 18 residues. CDR1 is KGHDR, CDR2 SFDVKD, per germline. Trimming removed 6 bases from V and 7 bases from J; junction bases left unmatched: 17. The CDR3 region has the DNA TGTGCCACCAGTCAAACCAAACCGGGACTAGCTAACCTCGGGGAGCTGTTTTTT. It encodes CATSQTKPGLANLGELFF.

The rearrangement joins TRBV28 to TRBJ1-2, with D uncertain. Germline V gives CDR1 MDHEN, CDR2 SYDVKM. CDR3 length: 14 amino acids. V dropped 5 bases and J dropped 4 bases, with 14 bases sitting between them. The CDR3 reads CASSAPGAPYGYTF. The CDR3 DNA follows: TGTGCCAGCAGTGCCCCGGGAGCCCCCTATGGCTACACCTTC.

This rearrangement joins TRBV27 to TRBJ1-1; 10 bases map to TRBD1. The V segment lost 2 bases and the J segment 5 bases; nucleotides outside the gene matches: 2. The CDR3 is 14 amino acids. CDR1 is MNHEY, CDR2 SMNVEV, per germline (reference sequence). CDR3: CASSLRDRGTEAFF. DNA for the CDR3: TGTGCCAGCAGTTTACGGGACAGGGGTACTGAAGCTTTCTTT.

This chain uses TRBV6-5 with TRBJ2-3, with D possibly being TRBD1 (6 bases). V was cut by 5 bases and J by 3 bases, with 9 bases left in between. CDR3 size: 13 residues. Germline CDR1 MNHEY, CDR2 SVGAGI. CDR3 protein: CASSRDTTDTQYF. CDR3 coding DNA: TGTGCCAGCAGTCGGGACACTACAGATACGCAGTATTTT.

The V call is TRBV13, the J call TRBJ2-5; the match to TRBD2 covers 8 bases. The germline CDR1 and CDR2 sequences are PRHDT and FYEKMQ (reference sequence). V trimming: 6 bases; J trimming: 0 bases; junction bases outside the gene matches: 9. This CDR3 spans 16 amino acids. The CDR3, as DNA: TGTGCCAGCAGTCTGACTAGCGAAAGGTACCAAGAGACCCAGTACTTC. Residues: CASSLTSERYQETQYF.

The V call is TRBV21-1, the J call TRBJ1-5; the DNA was not used to check the table's D call, TRBD1. TRBV21-1 is listed as a pseudogene. The CDR3 contains 23 residues. DNA of the CDR3: TGTGCCAGCAGCAAAGCGCTGCCCGCGGGGACAGGAGGAGGGAGTATAAGCAATCAGCCCCAGCATTTT. Translation: CASSKALPAGTGGGSISNQPQHF.

The chain combines TRBV5-5 with TRBJ1-5; maybe TRBD1 (5 bases). There are 14 residues in the CDR3. The germline V gene has CDR1 SGHKS and CDR2 YYEKEE (reference sequence). The V and J ends lost 0 bases and 2 bases respectively, with 6 bases between them. The CDR3 protein is CASSLVGGNQPQHF. The CDR3 DNA reads TGTGCCAGCAGCTTGGTAGGGGGCAATCAGCCCCAGCATTTT.

V usage is TRBV7-6 and J usage is TRBJ1-5, with a possible D match to TRBD1 (5 bases). Germline-derived CDR1 and CDR2 are SGHVS and FNYEAQ. The ends were cut back, 5 bases at V and 2 bases at J, with 16 bases in the middle. The CDR3 runs to 16 residues. The CDR3 DNA reads as TGTGCCAGCAGCCCCCGAGGGGAGGGCGGCAATCAGCCCCAGCATTTT. Translating gives CASSPRGEGGNQPQHF.

On this clone: Other DNA sequences within the sample encode an identical CDR3. The chain uses TRBV12-3 or TRBV12-4 and TRBJ1-2; TRBD1 is a possible D gene (6 bases). The CDR3 is 13 amino acids. The V end lost 5 bases, the J end lost 2 bases, and 9 bases lay between the germline ends. CDR3 DNA sequence: TGTGCCAGCAGTGTTGACAGGAACTATGGCTACACCTTC. Translating gives CASSVDRNYGYTF.

The rearrangement uses TRBV5-6 and TRBJ2-3; the match to TRBD1 covers 7 bases. J gave up 5 bases and V 1 base, and 7 bases lay outside the gene matches. Germline CDR1 and CDR2: SGHDT and YYEEEE. The CDR3 is made up of 15 amino acids. Written as DNA, the CDR3 is TGTGCCAGCAGCTTGACAGGGGTGGTGGTAGATACGCAGTATTTT. Its protein is CASSLTGVVVDTQYF. The full variable domain, completed using reference TRBV5-6 and TRBJ2-3, is DAGVTQSPTHLIKTRGQQVTLRCSPKSGHDTVSWYQQALGQGPQFIFQYYEEEERQRGNFPDRFSGHQFPNYSSELNVNALLLGDSALYLCASSLTGVVVDTQYFGPGTRLTVL.

V usage is TRBV11-2 and J usage is TRBJ2-3; 10 bases map to TRBD1. Germline lookup yields CDR1 SGHAT and CDR2 FQNNGV. V shed 0 bases and J 2 bases; nucleotides not matched to a gene: 5. The CDR3 consists of 17 residues. For the CDR3, the DNA is TGTGCCAGCAGCTTAGATGGGACAGGGGACGCCACAGATACGCAGTATTTT. It specifies CASSLDGTGDATDTQYF. The full variable domain, rest sourced from reference TRBV11-2 and TRBJ2-3, is EAGVAQSPRYKIIEKRQSVAFWCNPISGHATLYWYQQILGQGPKLLIQFQNNGVVDDSQLPKDRFSAERLKGVDSTLKIQPAKLEDSAVYLCASSLDGTGDATDTQYFGPGTRLTVL.